Here is one T cell receptor beta chain with its context. The data are from a study of blood T cell repertoires in COVID-19. Germline V gene sequence: CDR1 SGHRS, CDR2 YFSETQ. There are 16 residues in the CDR3. The V gene lost 0 bases and the J gene lost 3 bases, with 15 bases spanning the gap. Original processing notes: Quantification of nucleated cells was approximated via reference gene primer amplification. The assay was immunoSEQ multiplex PCR, and TCRdb's table has in-frame clones only and misses some. V and J calls plus clone size are reproduced from that table; the DNA served to infer D and trimming. The sample has approximately 260,000 clones; around nine tenths are singletons.

Material for sequencing was peripheral blood. The sequence came from a woman in her 70s with COVID-19, enrolled during active disease. This chain links TRBV5-1 with TRBJ2-5; possible D gene TRBD2, 6 bases. The CDR3 sequence: CASSLAGRTSEETQYF. CDR3 coding DNA: TGCGCCAGCAGCTTGGCTGGGAGGACTTCCGAAGAGACCCAGTACTTC.